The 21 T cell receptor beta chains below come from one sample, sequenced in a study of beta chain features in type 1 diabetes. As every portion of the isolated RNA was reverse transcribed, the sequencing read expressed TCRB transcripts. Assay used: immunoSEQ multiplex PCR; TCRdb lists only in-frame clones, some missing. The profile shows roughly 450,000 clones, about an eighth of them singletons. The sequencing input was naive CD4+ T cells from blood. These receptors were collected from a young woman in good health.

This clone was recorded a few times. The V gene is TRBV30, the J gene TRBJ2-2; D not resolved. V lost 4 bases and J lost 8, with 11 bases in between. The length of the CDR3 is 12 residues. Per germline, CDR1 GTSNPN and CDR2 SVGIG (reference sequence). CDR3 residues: CAWTPIPGELFF. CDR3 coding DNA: TGTGCCTGGACCCCCATACCGGGGGAGCTGTTTTTT.

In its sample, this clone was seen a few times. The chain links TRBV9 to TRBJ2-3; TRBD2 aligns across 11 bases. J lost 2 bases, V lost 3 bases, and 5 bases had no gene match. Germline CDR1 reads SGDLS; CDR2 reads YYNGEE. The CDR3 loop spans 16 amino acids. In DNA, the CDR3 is TGTGCCAGCAGCGCACTAGCGGGGGACTTCACAGATACGCAGTATTTT. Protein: CASSALAGDFTDTQYF.

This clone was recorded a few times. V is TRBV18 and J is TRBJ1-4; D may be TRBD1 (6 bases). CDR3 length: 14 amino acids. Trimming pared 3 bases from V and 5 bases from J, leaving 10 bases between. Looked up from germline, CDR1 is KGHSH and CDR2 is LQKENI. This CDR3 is CASSPRQVNEKLFF. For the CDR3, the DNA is TGTGCCAGCTCACCCCGACAGGTCAATGAAAAACTGTTTTTT.

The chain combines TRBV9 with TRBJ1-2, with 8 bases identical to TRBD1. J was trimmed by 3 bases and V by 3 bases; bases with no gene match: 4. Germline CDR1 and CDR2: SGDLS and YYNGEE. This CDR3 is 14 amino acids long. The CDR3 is CASSGQDRDYGYTF. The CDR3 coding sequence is TGTGCCAGCAGCGGCCAGGACAGGGACTATGGCTACACCTTC.

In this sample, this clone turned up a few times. CDR3: CAWRLAGGRGEQFF. The CDR3 DNA reads TGTGCCTGGAGACTAGCGGGTGGTAGGGGGGAGCAGTTCTTC. This chain connects TRBV30 to TRBJ2-1; 9 bases map to TRBD2. The CDR3 extends over 14 amino acids. After removal of 3 bases from V and 10 bases from J, the junction contained 10 bases not matched to a gene. Germline V gives CDR1 GTSNPN, CDR2 SVGIG (reference sequence). Looking up the rest from reference TRBV30 and TRBJ2-1 gives the full variable domain: SQTIHQWPATLVQPVGSPLSLECTVEGTSNPNLYWYRQAAGRGLQLLFYSVGIGQISSEVPQNLSASRPQDRQFILSSKKLLLSDSGFYLCAWRLAGGRGEQFFGPGTRLTVL.

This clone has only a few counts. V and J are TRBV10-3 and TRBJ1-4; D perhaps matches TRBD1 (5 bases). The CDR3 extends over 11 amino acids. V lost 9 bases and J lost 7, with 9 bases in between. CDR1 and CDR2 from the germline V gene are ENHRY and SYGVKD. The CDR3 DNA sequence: TGTGCCATTGGGACGGTTGAAAAACTGTTTTTT. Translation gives CAIGTVEKLFF.

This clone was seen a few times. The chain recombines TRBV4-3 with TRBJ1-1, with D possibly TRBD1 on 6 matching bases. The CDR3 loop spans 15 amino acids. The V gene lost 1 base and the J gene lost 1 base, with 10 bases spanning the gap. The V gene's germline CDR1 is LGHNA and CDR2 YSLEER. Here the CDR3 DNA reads TGCGCCAGCAGCCAAGTCCACAGGGAGAACACTGAAGCTTTCTTT. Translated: CASSQVHRENTEAFF.

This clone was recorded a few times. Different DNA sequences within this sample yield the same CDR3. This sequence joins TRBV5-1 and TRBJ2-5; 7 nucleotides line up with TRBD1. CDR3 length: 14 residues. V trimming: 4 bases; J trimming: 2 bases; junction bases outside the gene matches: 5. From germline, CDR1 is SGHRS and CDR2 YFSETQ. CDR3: CASSLGTVQETQYF. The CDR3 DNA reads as TGCGCCAGCAGCCTGGGGACAGTACAAGAGACCCAGTACTTC.

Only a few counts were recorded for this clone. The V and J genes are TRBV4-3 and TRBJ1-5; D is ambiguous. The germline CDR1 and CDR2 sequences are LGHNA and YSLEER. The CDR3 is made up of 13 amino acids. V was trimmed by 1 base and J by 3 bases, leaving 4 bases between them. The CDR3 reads CASSQVFNQPQHF. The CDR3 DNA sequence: TGCGCCAGCAGCCAAGTCTTCAATCAGCCCCAGCATTTT.

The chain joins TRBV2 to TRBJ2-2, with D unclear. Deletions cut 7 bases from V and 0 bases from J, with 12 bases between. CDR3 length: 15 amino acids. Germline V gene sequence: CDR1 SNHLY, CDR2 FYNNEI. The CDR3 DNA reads TGTGCCAGCAAGTACGGCAGTACGAACACCGGGGAGCTGTTTTTT. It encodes CASKYGSTNTGELFF.

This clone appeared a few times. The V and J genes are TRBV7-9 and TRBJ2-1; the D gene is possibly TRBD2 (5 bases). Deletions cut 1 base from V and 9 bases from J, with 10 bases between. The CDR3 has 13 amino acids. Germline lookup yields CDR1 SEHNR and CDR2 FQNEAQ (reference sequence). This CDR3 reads CASSLEGVGEQFF. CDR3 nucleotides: TGTGCCAGCAGCTTAGAGGGAGTCGGTGAGCAGTTCTTC.

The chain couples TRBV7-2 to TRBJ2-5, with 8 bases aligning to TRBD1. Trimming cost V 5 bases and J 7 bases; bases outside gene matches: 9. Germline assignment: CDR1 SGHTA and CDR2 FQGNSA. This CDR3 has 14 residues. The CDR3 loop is CASSLRTGTRTQYF. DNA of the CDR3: TGTGCCAGCAGCCTTCGGACAGGGACGAGGACCCAGTACTTC.

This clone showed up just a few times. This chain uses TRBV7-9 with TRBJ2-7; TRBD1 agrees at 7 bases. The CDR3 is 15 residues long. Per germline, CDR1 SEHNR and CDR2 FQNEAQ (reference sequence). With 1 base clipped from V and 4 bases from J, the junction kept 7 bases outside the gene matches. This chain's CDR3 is CASSLDPGQTYEQYF. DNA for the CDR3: TGTGCCAGCAGCTTAGACCCGGGACAGACATACGAGCAGTACTTC.

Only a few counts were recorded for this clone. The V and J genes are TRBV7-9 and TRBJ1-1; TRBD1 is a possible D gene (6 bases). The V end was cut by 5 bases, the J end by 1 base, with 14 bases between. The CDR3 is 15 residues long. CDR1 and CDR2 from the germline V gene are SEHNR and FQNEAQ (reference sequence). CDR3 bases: TGTGCCAGCAGCGTCAGGGGAAATACGAACACTGAAGCTTTCTTT. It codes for CASSVRGNTNTEAFF.

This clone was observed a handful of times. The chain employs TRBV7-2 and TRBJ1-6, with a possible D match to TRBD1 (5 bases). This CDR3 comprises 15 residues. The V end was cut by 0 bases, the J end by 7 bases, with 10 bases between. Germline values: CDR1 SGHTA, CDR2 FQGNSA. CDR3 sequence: CASSLARQFNSPLHF. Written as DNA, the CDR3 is TGTGCCAGCAGCTTAGCTCGACAGTTCAATTCACCCCTCCACTTT.

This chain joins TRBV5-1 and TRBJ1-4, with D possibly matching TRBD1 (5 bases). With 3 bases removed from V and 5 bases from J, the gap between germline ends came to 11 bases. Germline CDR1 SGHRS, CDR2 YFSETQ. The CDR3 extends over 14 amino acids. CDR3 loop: CASSSGRQNEKLFF. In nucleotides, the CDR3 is TGCGCCAGCAGCTCGGGACGGCAGAATGAAAAACTGTTTTTT.

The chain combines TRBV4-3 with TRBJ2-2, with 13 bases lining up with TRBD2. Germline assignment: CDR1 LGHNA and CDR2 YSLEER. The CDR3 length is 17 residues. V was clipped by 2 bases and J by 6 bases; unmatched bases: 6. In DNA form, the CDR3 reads TGCGCCAGCAGCCAATCACGGACTAGCGGGAGAGCCGGGGAGCTGTTTTTT. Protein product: CASSQSRTSGRAGELFF.

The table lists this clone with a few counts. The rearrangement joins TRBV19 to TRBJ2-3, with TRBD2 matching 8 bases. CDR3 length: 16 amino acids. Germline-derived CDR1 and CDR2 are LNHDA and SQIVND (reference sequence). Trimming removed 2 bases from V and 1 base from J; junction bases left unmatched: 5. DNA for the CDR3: TGTGCCAGTAGTATAAGCGGGAGTGGTGGCACAGATACGCAGTATTTT. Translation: CASSISGSGGTDTQYF.

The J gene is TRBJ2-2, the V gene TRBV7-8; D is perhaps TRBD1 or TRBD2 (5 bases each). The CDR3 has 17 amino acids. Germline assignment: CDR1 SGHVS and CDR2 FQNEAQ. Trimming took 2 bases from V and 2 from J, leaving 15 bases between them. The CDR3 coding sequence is TGTGCCAGCAGCTTAAAGCCGGGACGGAGTAACACCGGGGAGCTGTTTTTT. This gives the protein CASSLKPGRSNTGELFF.

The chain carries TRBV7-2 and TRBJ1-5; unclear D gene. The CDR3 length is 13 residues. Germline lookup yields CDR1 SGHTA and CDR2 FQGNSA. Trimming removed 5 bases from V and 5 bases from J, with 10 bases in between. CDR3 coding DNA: TGTGCCAGCAGCGCATGGACGGATCAGCCCCAGCATTTT. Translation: CASSAWTDQPQHF. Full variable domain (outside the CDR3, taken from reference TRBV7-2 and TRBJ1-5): GAGVSQSPSNKVTEKGKDVELRCDPISGHTALYWYRQSLGQGLEFLIYFQGNSAPDKSGLPSDRFSAERTGGSVSTLTIQRTQQEDSAVYLCASSAWTDQPQHFGDGTRLSIL.

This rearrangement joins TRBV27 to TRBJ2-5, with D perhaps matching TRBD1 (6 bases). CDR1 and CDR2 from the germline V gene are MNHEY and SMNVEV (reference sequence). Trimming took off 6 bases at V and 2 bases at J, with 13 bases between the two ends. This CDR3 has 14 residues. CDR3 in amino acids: CASRENRDQETQYF. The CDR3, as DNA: TGTGCCAGCAGGGAAAACAGGGATCAAGAGACCCAGTACTTC.